This TCR beta chain appears in the sequencing data of a study of post-analysis software for immune sequencing data. Study-wide background: Courses of disease covered relapsing-remitting, secondary progressive and progressive-relapsing multiple sclerosis. Study results and caveats: By F measure, samples from a shared preparation batch strongly co-clustered. The five TRBV segments detected at higher frequency in patients than in controls included TRBV5-6, TRBV5-1 and TRBV20-1. Controls significantly exceeded multiple sclerosis patients in normalized Chao1 diversity.

Points on this clonotype: Its antigen is currently unknown.

Prepared TCR beta cDNA libraries contained unique molecular identifiers. A single record per CDR3 protein comes from TCRdb applying MiXCR to the PCR reads. The table lists fewer than 850,000 distinct CDR3 sequences, more than 45% of them singletons. The CDR3 extends over 15 amino acids. V lost 3 bases, J lost 5 bases, and 12 bases stayed unmatched. Per the germline V gene, CDR1 is DFQATT and CDR2 is SNEGSKA (reference sequence). This chain connects TRBV20-1 to TRBJ1-1; 7 nucleotides agree with TRBD1. This receptor was identified in a girl under 18 with multiple sclerosis. The material sequenced was blood. The CDR3 loop reads CSARPPRGLETEAFF. Here the CDR3 DNA reads TGCAGTGCTAGGCCCCCAAGGGGGCTCGAAACTGAAGCTTTCTTT.